This entry describes one T cell receptor beta chain. The length of the CDR3 is 14 residues. Trimming took 5 bases from V and 4 from J; bases not matched to a gene: 7. Germline CDR1 reads MNHEY; CDR2 reads SVGAGI. This specimen comes from a study of blood T cell repertoires in COVID-19. About the research overall: Acute and convalescent COVID-19 specimens originated in the United States, Italy and Spain.

Source study methods: Estimation of nucleated cell counts relied on the amplification of reference gene primers. Data came from immunoSEQ multiplex PCR; TCRdb stores just in-frame clones and leaves some out. The DNA gave D and trimming, while V, J and clone size come from that table. The data hold 250,000 or so clones, with 88% observed a single time. The sample taken for sequencing was peripheral blood. This TCR derives from a woman aged 60 to 75 with acute or convalescent COVID-19. This chain links TRBV6-5 with TRBJ2-5; TRBD2 matches at 7 bases. CDR3 sequence reads: CASSPGRKGETQYF. Written as DNA, the CDR3 is TGTGCCAGCAGTCCCGGGAGGAAGGGAGAGACCCAGTACTTC.